This T cell receptor beta chain was identified during a study of blood T cell repertoires in COVID-19. Study details: T cells, B-cell-depleted T cells, or PBMCs provided the cDNA or gDNA that served as material.

The method was immunoSEQ multiplex PCR; TCRdb's version includes in-frame clones alone and lacks a portion of them. The profile shows 390,000 or so clones, about 87% of them singletons. Only one count was recorded for this clone. Sequenced input: PBMCs or T cells enriched from blood (not recorded which). This TCR was sampled from a woman in her fifties or sixties who had recovered from COVID-19.

CDR3 DNA: TGCGCCAGCAGCCCCTTACCACAGGGAAACTATGGCTACACCTTC. Protein sequence: CASSPLPQGNYGYTF. The chain employs TRBV5-1 and TRBJ1-2; possible D gene TRBD1, 6 bases. Trimming shortened V by 4 bases and J by 2 bases, and 15 bases separated the two germline ends. CDR1 is SGHRS and CDR2 is YFSETQ in the germline V gene. The CDR3 spans 15 residues.